The next 28 T cell receptor beta chains were all read from a single sample in a study of cytomegalovirus exposure and HLA in healthy donors. Both 60 Vbeta primers and 13 Jbeta primers went into the PCR. The repertoire was sequenced with immunoSEQ multiplex PCR; TCRdb's copy has only in-frame clones and lacks some. The repertoire holds 55,000 to 70,000 clones, with around four fifths as singletons. The sequenced sample was PBMCs. The receptor source for this set is a male donor in good health and CMV-seropositive.

J is TRBJ2-3 and V is TRBV2, with 14 bases aligning to TRBD2. CDR3 length: 15 residues. The V gene end was trimmed by 6 bases and the J gene end by 5 bases; junction bases not matched to a gene: 4. Germline V gives CDR1 SNHLY, CDR2 FYNNEI. CDR3 nucleotides: TGTGCCAGCAGGCGACTAGCGGGGGGGGTAGATACGCAGTATTTT. Translation gives CASRRLAGGVDTQYF. The full variable domain, its missing parts supplied by reference TRBV2 and TRBJ2-3, is EPEVTQTPSHQVTQMGQEVILRCVPISNHLYFYWYRQILGQKVEFLVSFYNNEISEKSEIFDDQFSVERPDGSNFTLKIRSTKLEDSAMYFCASRRLAGGVDTQYFGPGTRLTVL.

The chain is built from TRBV2 and TRBJ1-3, with a weak D call TRBD1 (5 bases). Germline loops: CDR1 SNHLY, CDR2 FYNNEI. The V end was cut by 8 bases, the J end by 3 bases, with 17 bases between. The CDR3 totals 15 residues. CDR3 amino acids: CASGRGGDVGNTIYF. The CDR3 DNA sequence: TGTGCCAGCGGTCGGGGCGGGGACGTTGGAAACACCATATATTTT.

DNA for the CDR3: TGTGCCAGCAGTGAAGAGGGAGGGGAGGGCTACGAGCAGTACTTC. Translated: CASSEEGGEGYEQYF. The V call is TRBV6-1, the J call TRBJ2-7; 7 nucleotides agree with TRBD2. J lost 3 bases, V lost 1 base, and 6 bases had no gene match. Germline V gene data show CDR1 as MNHNS and CDR2 as SASEGT. The CDR3 length is 15 residues.

In nucleotides, the CDR3 is TGTGCCAGCAGCCAACAAGAGACCCAGTACTTC. It specifies CASSQQETQYF. The chain recombines TRBV7-2 with TRBJ2-5; no reliable D call. Germline V gene data show CDR1 as SGHTA and CDR2 as FQGNSA. The CDR3 runs to 11 residues. With 5 bases removed from V and 2 bases from J, the gap between germline ends came to 3 bases.

This clone occurred once. V gene TRBV11-2 combines with J gene TRBJ1-4; D uncertain. This CDR3 comprises 16 residues. Trimming removed 1 base at V and 2 bases at J, with 11 bases between. CDR1 is SGHAT and CDR2 is FQNNGV in the germline V gene. Here the CDR3 reads CASSLGAGSTNEKLFF. The CDR3 region has the DNA TGTGCCAGCAGCTTAGGGGCTGGCAGTACTAATGAAAAACTGTTTTTT.

This clone is a singleton in its sample. The rearrangement joins TRBV7-7 to TRBJ2-7; D may be TRBD2 (6 bases). Looked up from germline, CDR1 is SSHAT and CDR2 is FNYEAQ (reference sequence). Trimming removed 1 base at V and 7 bases at J, with 11 bases between. The CDR3 is 13 amino acids. In DNA, the CDR3 is TGTGCCAGCAGCTTAGTGAGGGCGGGGGAGCAGTACTTC. This codes for CASSLVRAGEQYF.

This CDR3 is CASSLSEQGSYEQYF. CDR3 nucleotide sequence: TGTGCCAGCAGTTTATCCGAACAGGGTAGTTACGAGCAGTACTTC. The rearrangement joins TRBV6-5 to TRBJ2-7, with D maybe TRBD1 (6 bases). Germline V gene data show CDR1 as MNHEY and CDR2 as SVGAGI. The CDR3 is 15 amino acids. Deletions cut 4 bases from V and 4 bases from J, with 17 bases between.

V usage is TRBV6-5 and J usage is TRBJ2-1; D is unclear. The germline V gene has CDR1 MNHEY and CDR2 SVGAGI. V was shortened by 8 bases and J by 8 bases, with 4 bases between the two germline ends. This CDR3 has 9 amino acids. The CDR3 bases are TGTGCCAGCTCGGATGAGCAGTTCTTC. It translates to CASSDEQFF.

This chain connects TRBV28 to TRBJ1-1, with D uncertain. This CDR3 has 13 residues. Trimming stripped 7 bases from V and 0 bases from J, with 9 bases between. Germline V CDR1 and CDR2: MDHEN, SYDVKM. CDR3 protein: CASTSFMNTEAFF. CDR3 bases: TGTGCCAGCACCTCCTTTATGAACACTGAAGCTTTCTTT.

The chain employs TRBV9 and TRBJ1-2; D call uncertain. The germline V and J ends were trimmed by 4 bases and 8 bases, with 21 bases remaining between them. This CDR3 is built from 15 residues. Germline loops: CDR1 SGDLS, CDR2 YYNGEE. CDR3 residues: CASSLTTNPVSGYTF. CDR3 coding DNA: TGTGCCAGCAGCCTAACTACAAACCCCGTTTCCGGCTACACCTTC.

The gene calls are TRBV9 and TRBJ2-5, with D hard to call. CDR1 and CDR2 from the germline V gene are SGDLS and YYNGEE. The CDR3 has 14 residues. The V end was cut by 0 bases, the J end by 4 bases, with 10 bases between. The CDR3 loop is CASSVEDSGETQYF. CDR3 in DNA: TGTGCCAGCAGCGTAGAGGATTCGGGAGAGACCCAGTACTTC.

The gene calls are TRBV28 and TRBJ1-4, with 7 positions matching TRBD1. CDR1 is MDHEN, CDR2 SYDVKM, per germline. This CDR3 is 15 amino acids long. Trimming at V came to 6 bases and at J to 11 bases, leaving 15 bases not matched to a gene. CDR3 in DNA: TGTGCCAGCAGCCGGGGAAACAGGGGACTGGCTAAACTGTTTTTT. This encodes CASSRGNRGLAKLFF.

The chain has TRBV2 and TRBJ1-1, with a tentative D call TRBD1 (6 bases). The length of the CDR3 is 14 residues. The V gene lost 6 bases and the J gene lost 6 bases, with 17 bases spanning the gap. Germline lookup yields CDR1 SNHLY and CDR2 FYNNEI. CDR3 in amino acids: CASSVDRPGAEAFF. For the CDR3, the DNA is TGTGCCAGCAGCGTTGACAGGCCGGGCGCTGAAGCTTTCTTT.

This chain joins TRBV5-1 and TRBJ1-2; 8 nucleotides line up with TRBD1. The CDR3 is made up of 14 amino acids. After removal of 0 bases from V and 6 bases from J, the junction contained 4 bases not matched to a gene. Germline CDR1 and CDR2: SGHRS and YFSETQ. CDR3 sequence reads: CASSLAGGGNGYTF. DNA of the CDR3: TGCGCCAGCAGCTTGGCAGGGGGCGGGAATGGCTACACCTTC.

The CDR3 region is CASSFLAGANTGELFF. The CDR3 DNA reads TGTGCCAGCAGTTTTCTAGCGGGGGCGAACACCGGGGAGCTGTTTTTT. This chain joins TRBV27 and TRBJ2-2; 10 bases match TRBD2. Germline trimming cut 3 bases from V and 0 bases from J; bases unmatched to any gene: 1. The germline V gene encodes CDR1 MNHEY and CDR2 SMNVEV (reference sequence). This CDR3 is 16 amino acids long.

V gene TRBV6-1 combines with J gene TRBJ2-5; TRBD2 matches at 8 bases. The CDR3 extends over 13 amino acids. Trimming took 6 bases from V and 5 from J; bases not matched to a gene: 5. Germline V CDR1 and CDR2: MNHNS, SASEGT. CDR3 sequence: CASRGLVLETQYF. The DNA for the CDR3 is TGTGCCAGCAGGGGACTAGTTTTGGAGACCCAGTACTTC.

This chain joins TRBV5-6 and TRBJ2-7, with 11 bases identical to TRBD2. The CDR3 is 18 amino acids. V gave up 6 bases and J gave up 0 bases; unmatched junction bases: 14. Germline V lookup: CDR1 SGHDT, CDR2 YYEEEE. The CDR3 here is CASTRGGLLAGDSYEQYF. The CDR3 DNA sequence: TGTGCCAGCACCAGGGGGGGCCTACTAGCGGGGGACTCCTACGAGCAGTACTTC.

The rearrangement joins TRBV2 to TRBJ2-1; 10 bases are shared with TRBD1. Germline-derived CDR1 and CDR2 are SNHLY and FYNNEI. This CDR3 region has 14 residues. After removal of 6 bases from V and 3 bases from J, the junction contained 2 bases not matched to a gene. CDR3 in DNA: TGTGCCAGCAGAGGGACAGGGGTCTACAATGAGCAGTTCTTC. Its protein is CASRGTGVYNEQFF.

V usage is TRBV18 and J usage is TRBJ1-1; 8 bases are a match to TRBD1. Germline CDR1 is KGHSH and CDR2 is LQKENI. CDR3 length: 13 amino acids. V gave up 6 bases and J gave up 1 base; unmatched junction bases: 1. Here the CDR3 reads CASSDRANTEAFF. CDR3 coding DNA: TGTGCCAGCTCGGACAGGGCGAACACTGAAGCTTTCTTT.

CDR3: CASLRRGSPNEQFF. The DNA for the CDR3 is TGTGCCAGCCTAAGGCGGGGGTCCCCCAATGAGCAGTTCTTC. The genes are TRBV7-8 and TRBJ2-1; TRBD2 aligns across 7 bases. This CDR3 comprises 14 residues. Germline lookup yields CDR1 SGHVS and CDR2 FQNEAQ. The trim removed 8 bases at V and 6 bases at J, leaving 10 bases unmatched.

This clone was counted a few times. As DNA, the CDR3 is TGTGCCAGCAGCTTAGGCGGGGGCCAAGAGACCCAGTACTTC. Translated: CASSLGGGQETQYF. The chain employs TRBV7-2 and TRBJ2-5, with 7 positions matching TRBD2. With V trimmed by 1 base and J by 1 base, 0 bases remained unmatched. The CDR3 length is 14 residues. Germline V lookup: CDR1 SGHTA, CDR2 FQGNSA.

This sequence joins TRBV6-1 and TRBJ1-6; 7 bases agree with TRBD1. The CDR3 loop spans 15 amino acids. J lost 7 bases, V lost 6 bases, and 9 bases had no gene match. CDR1 is MNHNS, CDR2 SASEGT, per germline. In nucleotides, the CDR3 is TGTGCCAGCAGCGATGAGGACAGGTTGAATTCACCCCTCCACTTT. The encoded protein is CASSDEDRLNSPLHF.

CDR3 sequence reads: CASSLATGLVGEQYF. CDR3 in DNA: TGTGCCAGCAGCTTGGCGACAGGACTCGTGGGCGAGCAGTACTTC. The rearrangement joins TRBV5-8 to TRBJ2-7; D may be TRBD1 (6 bases). Germline V gene data show CDR1 as SGHTS and CDR2 as YDEGEE. V lost 0 bases to trimming and J lost 6 bases, with 16 bases between them. This CDR3 has 15 amino acids. Variable domain in full (rest from reference TRBV5-8 and TRBJ2-7): EAGVTQSPTHLIKTRGQQATLRCSPISGHTSVYWYQQALGLGLQFLLWYDEGEERNRGNFPPRFSGRQFPNYSSELNVNALELEDSALYLCASSLATGLVGEQYFGPGTRLTVT.

The gene calls are TRBV4-3 and TRBJ1-3, with D perhaps TRBD1 (5 bases). Per the germline V gene, CDR1 is LGHNA and CDR2 is YSLEER. The CDR3 spans 16 residues. V lost 3 bases and J 1 base, leaving 13 bases between the germline ends. In nucleotides, the CDR3 is TGCGCCAGCAGCCATCGTCCCGCAGGGTCTGGAAACACCATATATTTT. Translation: CASSHRPAGSGNTIYF.

The rearrangement uses TRBV6-4 and TRBJ2-3; the D gene is possibly TRBD1 (6 bases). The CDR3 is 16 amino acids. V gave up 0 bases and J gave up 2 bases, with 12 bases separating them. The germline gives CDR1 MRHNA, CDR2 SNTAGT. This chain's CDR3 is CASSDSGRGYTDTQYF. CDR3 nucleotides: TGTGCCAGCAGTGACTCGGGCAGGGGTTACACAGATACGCAGTATTTT.

J is TRBJ1-5 and V is TRBV7-2; the D gene is possibly TRBD1 (5 bases). CDR1 SGHTA and CDR2 FQGNSA come from the germline V gene. Trimming took 1 base from V and 7 from J, leaving 11 bases between them. The CDR3 extends over 14 amino acids. CDR3 sequence reads: CASSLEVGAQPQHF. The CDR3 DNA reads TGTGCCAGCAGCTTAGAGGTTGGGGCCCAGCCCCAGCATTTT.

This chain joins TRBV6-5 and TRBJ2-3; 11 bases are a match to TRBD2. V lost 0 bases and J lost 4; bases outside the gene matches: 3. The CDR3 runs 16 residues. In germline, CDR1 is MNHEY, CDR2 SVGAGI. For the CDR3, the DNA is TGTGCCAGCAGTTACTCTAGCGGGGGGGCCGCAGATACGCAGTATTTT. Translated, it gives CASSYSSGGAADTQYF.

This rearrangement joins TRBV30 to TRBJ1-1; D not certain. Trimming shortened V by 7 bases and J by 5 bases, and 17 bases separated the two germline ends. From germline, CDR1 is GTSNPN and CDR2 SVGIG (reference sequence). The CDR3 length is 13 residues. CDR3 DNA sequence: TGTGCCTTCTTGGGAGGGAGAGGAACTGAAGCTTTCTTT. It yields the protein CAFLGGRGTEAFF.